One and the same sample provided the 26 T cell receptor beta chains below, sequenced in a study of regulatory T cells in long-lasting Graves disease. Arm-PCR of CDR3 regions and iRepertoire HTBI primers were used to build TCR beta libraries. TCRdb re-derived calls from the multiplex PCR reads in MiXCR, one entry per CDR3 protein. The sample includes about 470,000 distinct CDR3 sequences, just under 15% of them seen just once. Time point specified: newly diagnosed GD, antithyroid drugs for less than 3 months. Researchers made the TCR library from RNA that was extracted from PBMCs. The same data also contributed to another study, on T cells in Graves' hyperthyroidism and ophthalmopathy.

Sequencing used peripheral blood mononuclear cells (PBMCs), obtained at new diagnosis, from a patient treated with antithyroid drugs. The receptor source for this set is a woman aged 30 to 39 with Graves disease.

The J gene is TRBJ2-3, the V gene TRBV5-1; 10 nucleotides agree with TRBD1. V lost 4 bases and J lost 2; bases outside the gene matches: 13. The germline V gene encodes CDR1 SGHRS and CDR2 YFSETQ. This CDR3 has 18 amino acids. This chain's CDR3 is CASSTRDRGLRSTDTQYF. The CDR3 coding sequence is TGCGCCAGCAGCACCCGGGACAGGGGCCTCAGATCCACAGATACGCAGTATTTT.

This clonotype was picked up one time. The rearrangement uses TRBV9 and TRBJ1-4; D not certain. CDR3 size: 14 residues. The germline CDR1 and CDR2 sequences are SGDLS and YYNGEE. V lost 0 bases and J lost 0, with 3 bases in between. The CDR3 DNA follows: TGTGCCAGCAGCGTAGGCGCAACTAATGAAAAACTGTTTTTT. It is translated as CASSVGATNEKLFF.

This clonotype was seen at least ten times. In DNA form, the CDR3 reads TGTGCCAGCAGTAACCGGGAGCCCCTTTACAATGAGCAGTTCTTC. Its protein is CASSNREPLYNEQFF. The chain combines TRBV27 with TRBJ2-1; weak D call: TRBD2 (6 bases). Germline loops: CDR1 MNHEY, CDR2 SMNVEV (reference sequence). The length of the CDR3 is 15 residues. V was cut by 5 bases and J by 4 bases, with 15 bases left in between.

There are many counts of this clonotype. This CDR3 is CASSPTDSGETQYF. The CDR3 nucleotides are TGTGCCAGCTCACCGACGGACAGTGGCGAGACCCAGTACTTC. The chain is built from TRBV18 and TRBJ2-5; the D gene is possibly TRBD1 (6 bases). V lost 3 bases and J lost 5, with 13 bases in between. CDR1 is KGHSH and CDR2 is LQKENI in the germline V gene. This CDR3 comprises 14 residues.

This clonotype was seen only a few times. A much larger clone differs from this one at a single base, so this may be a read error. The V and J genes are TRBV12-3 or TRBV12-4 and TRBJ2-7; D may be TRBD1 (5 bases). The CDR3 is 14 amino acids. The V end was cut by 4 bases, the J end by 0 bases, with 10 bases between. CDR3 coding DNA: TGTGCCAGCAGTTCGGCAGGGTACTCCTACGAGCAGTACTTC. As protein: CASSSAGYSYEQYF.

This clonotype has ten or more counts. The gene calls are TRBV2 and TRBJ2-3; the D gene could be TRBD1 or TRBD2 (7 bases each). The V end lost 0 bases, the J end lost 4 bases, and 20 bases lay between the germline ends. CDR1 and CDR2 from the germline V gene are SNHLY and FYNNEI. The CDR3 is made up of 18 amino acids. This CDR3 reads CASSEALRAQGGPDTQYF. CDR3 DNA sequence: TGTGCCAGCAGTGAAGCGCTTCGGGCCCAGGGGGGGCCAGATACGCAGTATTTT.

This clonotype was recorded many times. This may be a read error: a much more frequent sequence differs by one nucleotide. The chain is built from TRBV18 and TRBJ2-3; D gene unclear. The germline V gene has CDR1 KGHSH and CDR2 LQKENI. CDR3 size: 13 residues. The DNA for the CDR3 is TGTGCCAACTCACCGACTAGCACAGATACGCAGTATTTT. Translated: CANSPTSTDTQYF. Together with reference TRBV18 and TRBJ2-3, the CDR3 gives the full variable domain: NAGVMQNPRHLVRRRGQEARLRCSPMKGHSHVYWYRQLPEEGLKFMVYLQKENIIDESGMPKERFSAEFPKEGPSILRIQQVVRGDSAAYFCANSPTSTDTQYFGPGTRLTVL.

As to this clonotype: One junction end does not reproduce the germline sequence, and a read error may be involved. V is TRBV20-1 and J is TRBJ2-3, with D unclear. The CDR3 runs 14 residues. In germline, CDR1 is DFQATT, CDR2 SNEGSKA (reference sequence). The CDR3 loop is CSASPPVSRDTQYF. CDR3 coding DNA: TGCAGTGCTAGCCCACCCGTGAGCAGAGATACGCAGTATTTT.

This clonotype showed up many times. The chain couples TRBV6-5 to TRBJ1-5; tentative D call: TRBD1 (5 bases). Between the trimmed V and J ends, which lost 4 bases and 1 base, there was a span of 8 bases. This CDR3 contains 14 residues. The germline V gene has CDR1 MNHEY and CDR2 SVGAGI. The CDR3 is CASSLDMSNQPQHF. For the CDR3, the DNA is TGTGCCAGCAGTTTGGACATGAGCAATCAGCCCCAGCATTTT.

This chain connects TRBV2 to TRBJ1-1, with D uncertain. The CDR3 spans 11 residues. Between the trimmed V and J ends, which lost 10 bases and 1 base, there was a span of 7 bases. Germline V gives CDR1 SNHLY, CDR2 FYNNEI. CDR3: CANLQNTEAFF. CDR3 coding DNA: TGTGCCAACTTACAGAACACTGAAGCTTTCTTT.

DNA of the CDR3: TGTGCCAGCAGTATTGGATTGAGCGGGAGGGTCCATGAGCAGTTCTTC. Translated, it gives CASSIGLSGRVHEQFF. This chain connects TRBV7-9 to TRBJ2-1; 10 nucleotides align to TRBD2. CDR1 is SEHNR, CDR2 FQNEAQ, per germline (reference sequence). Trimming cost V 6 bases and J 8 bases; bases outside gene matches: 13. The CDR3 totals 16 residues. Supplemented by reference TRBV7-9 and TRBJ2-1, the full variable domain reads DTGVSQNPRHKITKRGQNVTFRCDPISEHNRLYWYRQTLGQGPEFLTYFQNEAQLEKSRLLSDRFSAERPKGSFSTLEIQRTEQGDSAMYLCASSIGLSGRVHEQFFGPGTRLTVL.

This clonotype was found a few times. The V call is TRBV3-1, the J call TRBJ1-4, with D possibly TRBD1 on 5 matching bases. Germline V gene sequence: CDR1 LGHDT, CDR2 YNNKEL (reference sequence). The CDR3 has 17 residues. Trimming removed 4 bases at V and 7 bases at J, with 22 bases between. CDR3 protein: CASSPPRTGGSGEKLFF. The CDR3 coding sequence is TGTGCCAGCAGCCCCCCAAGAACGGGGGGAAGCGGTGAAAAACTGTTTTTT.

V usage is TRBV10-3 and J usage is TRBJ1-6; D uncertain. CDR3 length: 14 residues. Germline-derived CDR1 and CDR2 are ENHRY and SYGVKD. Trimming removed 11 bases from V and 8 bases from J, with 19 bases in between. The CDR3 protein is CAGGNQENDSPLHF. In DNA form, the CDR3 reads TGTGCCGGAGGAAACCAGGAGAACGATTCACCCCTCCACTTT.

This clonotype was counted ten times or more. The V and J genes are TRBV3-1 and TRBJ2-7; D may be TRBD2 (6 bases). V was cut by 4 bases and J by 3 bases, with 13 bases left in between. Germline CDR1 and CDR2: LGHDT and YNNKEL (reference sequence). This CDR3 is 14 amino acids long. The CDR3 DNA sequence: TGTGCCAGCAGCCCGGGGGTTGAGGGCTACGAGCAGTACTTC. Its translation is CASSPGVEGYEQYF.

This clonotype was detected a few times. CDR3 nucleotide sequence: TGTGCCAGCAGCCAGCAACGACAGGGCGTAAATACGCAGTATTTT. Amino acids: CASSQQRQGVNTQYF. V and J are TRBV11-2 and TRBJ2-3; TRBD1 aligns across 7 bases. This CDR3 region has 15 residues. J lost 7 bases, V lost 5 bases, and 12 bases had no gene match. Germline-derived CDR1 and CDR2 are SGHAT and FQNNGV. Full variable domain (outside the CDR3, taken from reference TRBV11-2 and TRBJ2-3): EAGVAQSPRYKIIEKRQSVAFWCNPISGHATLYWYQQILGQGPKLLIQFQNNGVVDDSQLPKDRFSAERLKGVDSTLKIQPAKLEDSAVYLCASSQQRQGVNTQYFGPGTRLTVL.

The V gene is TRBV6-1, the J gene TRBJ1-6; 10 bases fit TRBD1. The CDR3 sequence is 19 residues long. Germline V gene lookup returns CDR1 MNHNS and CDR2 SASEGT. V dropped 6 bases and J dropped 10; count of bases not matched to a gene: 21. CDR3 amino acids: CASSRKPLGTGVYGSPLHF. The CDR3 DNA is TGTGCCAGCAGCCGCAAACCCCTAGGGACAGGGGTGTATGGATCACCCCTCCACTTT.

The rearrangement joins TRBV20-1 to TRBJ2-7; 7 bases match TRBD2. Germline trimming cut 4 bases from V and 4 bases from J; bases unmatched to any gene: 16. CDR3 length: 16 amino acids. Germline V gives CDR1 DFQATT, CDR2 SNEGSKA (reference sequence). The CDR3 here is CSATTPGAGLSYEQYF. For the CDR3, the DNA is TGCAGTGCTACTACTCCAGGAGCGGGATTGTCGTACGAGCAGTACTTC.

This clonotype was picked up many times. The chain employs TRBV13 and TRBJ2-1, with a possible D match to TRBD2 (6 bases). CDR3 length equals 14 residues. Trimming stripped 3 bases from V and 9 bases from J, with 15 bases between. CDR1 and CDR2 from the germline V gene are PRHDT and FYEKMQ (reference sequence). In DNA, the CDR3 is TGTGCCAGCAGCTTGGGGGGTGGAACGGGTGAGCAGTTCTTC. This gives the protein CASSLGGGTGEQFF.

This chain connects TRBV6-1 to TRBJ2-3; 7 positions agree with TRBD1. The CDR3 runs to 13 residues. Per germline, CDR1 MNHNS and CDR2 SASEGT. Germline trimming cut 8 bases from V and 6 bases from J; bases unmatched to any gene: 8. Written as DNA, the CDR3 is TGTGCCAGCCGAGGGGGCGCAGGGGATACGCAGTATTTT. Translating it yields CASRGGAGDTQYF.

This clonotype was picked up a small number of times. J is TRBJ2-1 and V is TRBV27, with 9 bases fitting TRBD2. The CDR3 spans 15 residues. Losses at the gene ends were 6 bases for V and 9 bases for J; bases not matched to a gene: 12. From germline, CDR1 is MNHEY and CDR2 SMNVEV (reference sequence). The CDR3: CASSRAGTSLGEQFF. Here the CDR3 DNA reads TGTGCCAGCAGCCGGGCCGGGACTAGCCTCGGTGAGCAGTTCTTC.

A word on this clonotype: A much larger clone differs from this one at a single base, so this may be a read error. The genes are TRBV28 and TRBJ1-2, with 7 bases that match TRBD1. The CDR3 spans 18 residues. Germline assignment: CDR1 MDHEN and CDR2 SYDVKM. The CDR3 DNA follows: TGTACCAGCAGCAAAGACAGGGTGAGACGAGAGGGGGAGCATGGCTACACCTTC. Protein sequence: CTSSKDRVRREGEHGYTF.

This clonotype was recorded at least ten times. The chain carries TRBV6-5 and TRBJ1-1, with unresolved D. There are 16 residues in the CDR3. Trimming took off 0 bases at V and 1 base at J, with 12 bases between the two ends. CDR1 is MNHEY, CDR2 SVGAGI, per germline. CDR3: CASSYSSARQNTEAFF. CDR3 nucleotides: TGTGCCAGCAGTTACTCTTCGGCCAGACAGAACACTGAAGCTTTCTTT.

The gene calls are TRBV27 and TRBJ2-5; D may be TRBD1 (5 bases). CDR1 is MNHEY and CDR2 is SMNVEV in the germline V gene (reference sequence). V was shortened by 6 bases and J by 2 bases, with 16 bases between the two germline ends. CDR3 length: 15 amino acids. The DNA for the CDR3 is TGTGCCAGCAGCCCGTGGGGCAGGGTACAAGAGACCCAGTACTTC. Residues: CASSPWGRVQETQYF.

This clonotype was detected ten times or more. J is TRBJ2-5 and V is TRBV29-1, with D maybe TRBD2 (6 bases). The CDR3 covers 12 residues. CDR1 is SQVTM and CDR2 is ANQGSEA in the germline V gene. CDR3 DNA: TGCAGTGTCGAGAGCACTAGCAAGACCCAGTACTTC. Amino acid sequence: CSVESTSKTQYF.

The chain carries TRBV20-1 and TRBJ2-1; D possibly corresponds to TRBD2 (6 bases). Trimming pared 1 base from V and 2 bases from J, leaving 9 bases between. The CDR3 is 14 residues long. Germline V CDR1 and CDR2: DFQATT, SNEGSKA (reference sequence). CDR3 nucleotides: TGCAGTGCTAGAGGGAGGGGAACCTACAATGAGCAGTTCTTC. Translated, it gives CSARGRGTYNEQFF.

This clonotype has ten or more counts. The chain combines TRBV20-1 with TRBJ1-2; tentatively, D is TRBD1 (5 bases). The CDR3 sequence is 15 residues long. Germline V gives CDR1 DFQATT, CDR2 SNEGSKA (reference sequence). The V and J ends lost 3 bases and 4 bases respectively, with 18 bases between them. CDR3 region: CSASRSFRQTYGYTF. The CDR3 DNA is TGCAGTGCTAGTCGATCGTTCCGACAGACCTATGGCTACACCTTC.